The clone carrying this T cell receptor (beta chain) was observed a handful of times. Primers: 60 Vbeta forward and 13 Jbeta reverse. Method: immunoSEQ multiplex PCR; TCRdb's copy keeps in-frame clones and lacks some. The sample has around 100,000 clones, around 78% seen once. This entry is derived from a study of cytomegalovirus exposure and HLA in healthy donors. The CDR3 spans 14 residues. CDR1 SEHNR and CDR2 FQNEAQ come from the germline V gene (reference sequence). The V and J genes are TRBV7-9 and TRBJ2-5; TRBD1 is a possible D gene (5 bases). TRBJ2-7 matches the DNA end more closely, so the J call is doubtful. The receptor comes from a middle-aged man in good health and CMV-seronegative. The sequenced sample consisted of PBMCs. The CDR3, as DNA: TGTGCCAGCAGCTTAGGCAGGGATTCCTACGAGCAGTACTTC. This translates into CASSLGRDSYEQYF.